This entry is about one TCR beta chain. Related graft donors supplied nonmyeloablative bone marrow transplants, and mixed chimerism was transient. Data came from immunoSEQ multiplex PCR; TCRdb stores just in-frame clones and leaves some out. This sample carries about 52,000 clones, roughly nine tenths of them seen once, and the ten largest clones take around 15%. V lost 1 base, J lost 5 bases, and 11 bases lay in between. Germline V gives CDR1 SGHVS, CDR2 FNYEAQ. The CDR3 loop spans 15 amino acids. The entry originates in a study of Tregs in tolerant kidney transplant recipients. This sequence joins TRBV7-6 and TRBJ2-2; D is possibly TRBD2 (6 bases). Sequenced here: CD8+ T cells from blood (PBMCs), sampled 24 months after the transplant. The receptor was derived from a human patient who received a combined kidney and bone marrow transplant. Some T cells may be supplied by the graft donor. The CDR3 reads CASSLGGGGTGELFF. In nucleotides, the CDR3 is TGTGCCAGCAGCTTAGGGGGAGGAGGGACCGGGGAGCTGTTTTTT.